A selection of T cell receptor beta chains follows, all from one sample in a study of STAT5B mutations in CD4+ large granular lymphocyte leukemia. The table came from immunoSEQ multiplex PCR; TCRdb's copy has only in-frame clones and leaves some out. Among tens of thousands of clones listed, about two thirds were seen once. Sequencing used CD4+ T cells from blood buffy coats. The receptors stem from a human donor in good health. The conserved cysteine and the conserved F or W are not part of the CDR3 here. Clone size appears in some rows only: once, few, many, or a class for an expanded clone.

. | TRBV15 | ATGTGMSTEAF
few | TRBV7-2 | ASSYAPGGTQPQH
. | TRBV27 | ASSRNSGGSSYNEQF
. | TRBV29-1 | SGGLAGDTQY
. | TRBV11-3 | ASSLDEGRYEQY
. | TRBV5-1 | ASSLAQGTEAF
. | TRBV7-2 | ASSLQAAGGNTEAF
. | TRBV19 | ASKSAFGGFGNQPQH
. | TRBV10-1 | AGLGQGAGEAF
. | TRBV7-2 | ASSSQGAGGGYT
. | TRBV19 | ASSIAYRGRINDGYT
. | TRBV7-6 | ASSLARGDTQY
. | TRBV7-9 | ASSHPGSSYNSPLH
. | TRBV6-1 | ASSPIGALQETQY
. | TRBV11-3 | ASRPRLAGNTGELF
. | TRBV10-2 | ASRGTGEAKNIQY
. | TRBV2 | ASSEQLTGELF
. | TRBV7-3 | ASSLWWTTGLATDTQY
. | TRBV29-1 | SVVEGLTGELF
. | TRBV27 | ASRVDRVNYGYT
few | TRBV5-1 | ASSLDLSQNQPQH
. | TRBV7-2 | ASSLVATAVQETQY
. | TRBV7-2 | ASSIETWGSGNEQF
. | TRBV19 | ASSRGEAHEQY
few | TRBV28 | ASSSQDRGGETQY
. | TRBV7-8 | ASSLATSGSTDTQY
. | TRBV5-1 | ASSLDPQGHGAGELF
few | TRBV9 | ASSVDMNTEAF
. | TRBV28 | ASSPGLAGPK
. | TRBV5-1 | ASSLVASFHEQF
. | TRBV12-5 | ASGFQGHSIAGEEWSYNEQF
. | TRBV2 | ASSADFRGYNEQF
. | TRBV6-1 | ASQRPGFDNEQF
. | TRBV4-1 | ASSQETSGGPADTQY
. | TRBV30 | ASTGVGAYEQY
. | TRBV20-1 | SGTVQETQY
. | TRBV20-1 | SATVADTQY
. | TRBV11-1 | ASSRQGQGTEAF
. | TRBV6-5 | ASSRTPTGLGGYT
. | TRBV28 | ASVGQIASPLH
. | TRBV4-3 | ASSQERAGGRGYT
few | TRBV7-2 | ASSLVTGGAYEQY
. | TRBV5-8 | ASSLRAGGNTIY
. | TRBV2 | ASTRGTGGTYGYT
. | TRBV18 | ASSPSLQSLTGELF
. | TRBV9 | ASSVVGTPWEGSEAF
. | TRBV28 | ASTTGANEKLF
. | TRBV29-1 | SAKGQGDSRYT
. | TRBV12-5 | ASGLVLSGNPYNEQF
. | TRBV6-1 | ASTSRPGVDEQF
. | TRBV19 | ASSSQTRETQY
. | TRBV11-1 | ASSLMVDFGELF
. | TRBV9 | ATTRDLNTEAF
. | TRBV15 | ATSRGGRNTEAF
once | TRBV29-1 | SVPNWGTDTQY